Following are 8 T cell receptor beta chains from one sample sequenced in a study of blood T cells in healthy people across ages. Sample-barcoded 5' priming and a J-beta primer mix drove a second PCR of about 7 to 12 cycles. Each CDR3 protein is one row after TCRdb ran MiXCR on the 5' RACE reads. The table has a few hundred thousand distinct CDR3 sequences, about 27% seen once. These records were also assigned to another study, of T cells of mothers and their children.

Sequencing used blood. The source is a boy aged 2 to 9 in good health.

To note about this clonotype: The junction departs from germline at one end; a sequencing error may be responsible. The rearrangement links TRBV6-6 to TRBJ2-2, with 7 positions matching TRBD1. Germline V gene sequence: CDR1 MNHNY, CDR2 SVGAGI (reference sequence). The CDR3 consists of 15 residues. Written as DNA, the CDR3 is TGTGCCAGCAGTACTGTGCAGGGGGACACCGGGGAGCGGTTTTTT. Its translation is CASSTVQGDTGERFF.

This clonotype was detected a few times. This chain connects TRBV6-5 to TRBJ2-5, with no clear D. The last part of the DNA fits TRBJ2-7 better; the J call may be wrong. The germline V gene has CDR1 MNHEY and CDR2 SVGAGI. The CDR3 loop spans 15 amino acids. The CDR3 DNA sequence: TGTGCCAGCAGTCGCCTGGGCCCACTGTCCTACGAGCAGTACTTC. Translated, it gives CASSRLGPLSYEQYF.

This clonotype has more than one count but fewer than ten. The chain couples TRBV5-5 to TRBJ2-5; D remains ambiguous. The V and J ends lost 7 bases and 4 bases respectively, with 11 bases between them. The CDR3 is 12 residues long. Per the germline V gene, CDR1 is SGHKS and CDR2 is YYEKEE (reference sequence). CDR3 sequence: CASFRLGETQYF. Written as DNA, the CDR3 is TGTGCCAGCTTTAGATTGGGAGAGACCCAGTACTTC.

The chain recombines TRBV7-2 with TRBJ2-5; possibly TRBD1 for D (6 bases). V gave up 4 bases and J gave up 7 bases, with 19 bases separating them. The germline V gene has CDR1 SGHTA and CDR2 FQGNSA. The CDR3 spans 15 residues. DNA for the CDR3: TGTGCCAGCAGCTCCCCGACAGGACCCAAGAGGACCCAGTACTTC. Its protein product is CASSSPTGPKRTQYF.

The chain has TRBV27 and TRBJ1-2, with D perhaps TRBD1 (5 bases). Germline V gives CDR1 MNHEY, CDR2 SMNVEV (reference sequence). Trimming removed 4 bases from V and 0 bases from J, with 12 bases in between. CDR3 size: 15 residues. In DNA, the CDR3 is TGTGCCAGCAGTTGGGGCAGCAAACCTAACTATGGCTACACCTTC. Its translation: CASSWGSKPNYGYTF.

This clonotype was detected a few times. This sequence joins TRBV6-5 and TRBJ1-1; the D gene is possibly TRBD1 (5 bases). Deletions cut 4 bases from V and 3 bases from J, with 12 bases between. The germline CDR1 and CDR2 sequences are MNHEY and SVGAGI. The CDR3 consists of 14 residues. CDR3: CASSWGGGDTEAFF. The CDR3 nucleotides read TGTGCCAGCAGTTGGGGGGGGGGTGACACTGAAGCTTTCTTT.

V and J are TRBV18 and TRBJ1-1; D is unresolved. CDR1 is KGHSH and CDR2 is LQKENI in the germline V gene. V shed 2 bases and J shed 0 bases, with 7 bases lying between them. The CDR3 is made up of 14 amino acids. The CDR3 bases are TGTGCCAGCTCACCAGACGTGCTGAACACTGAAGCTTTCTTT. The encoded protein is CASSPDVLNTEAFF.

The chain links TRBV7-7 to TRBJ2-5; 15 bases fit TRBD2. From germline, CDR1 is SSHAT and CDR2 FNYEAQ (reference sequence). V was pared by 5 bases and J by 4 bases, with 8 bases of the junction left unmatched. The CDR3 covers 17 residues. The CDR3 reads CASSPRTSGRASETQYF. The CDR3, as DNA: TGTGCCAGCAGCCCCAGGACTAGCGGGAGGGCCTCAGAGACCCAGTACTTC. Looking up the rest from reference TRBV7-7 and TRBJ2-5 gives the full variable domain: GAGVSQSPRYKVTKRGQDVTLRCDPISSHATLYWYQQALGQGPEFLTYFNYEAQPDKSGLPSDRFSAERPEGSISTLTIQRTEQRDSAMYRCASSPRTSGRASETQYFGPGTRLLVL.